This T cell receptor beta chain was profiled in a study of OX40 agonist ivuxolimab in advanced cancers. Some clones are missing from TCRdb's copy, which holds only in-frame ones; the method was immunoSEQ multiplex PCR. This table has around 17,000 clones, about 80% appearing once. Study-wide findings and caveats: Clonal expansion among partial responders at 0.1-3.0 mg/kg ranked near the lowest.

Remarks on this clone: The antigen remains undetermined.

The germline V gene has CDR1 MNHEY and CDR2 SMNVEV (reference sequence). The CDR3 covers 15 residues. The V and J ends lost 1 base and 2 bases respectively, with 11 bases between them. The J gene is TRBJ1-1, the V gene TRBV27; D is unclear. This material consisted of CD4+ or CD8+ T cells sorted from blood, taken in a trial of the OX40 agonist ivuxolimab. This clonotype was sampled from an adult with an advanced solid tumor such as melanoma, head and neck, liver or kidney cancer. The CDR3 is CASSLLGEGNTEAFF. CDR3 DNA sequence: TGTGCCAGCAGTTTATTAGGCGAAGGAAACACTGAAGCTTTCTTT.